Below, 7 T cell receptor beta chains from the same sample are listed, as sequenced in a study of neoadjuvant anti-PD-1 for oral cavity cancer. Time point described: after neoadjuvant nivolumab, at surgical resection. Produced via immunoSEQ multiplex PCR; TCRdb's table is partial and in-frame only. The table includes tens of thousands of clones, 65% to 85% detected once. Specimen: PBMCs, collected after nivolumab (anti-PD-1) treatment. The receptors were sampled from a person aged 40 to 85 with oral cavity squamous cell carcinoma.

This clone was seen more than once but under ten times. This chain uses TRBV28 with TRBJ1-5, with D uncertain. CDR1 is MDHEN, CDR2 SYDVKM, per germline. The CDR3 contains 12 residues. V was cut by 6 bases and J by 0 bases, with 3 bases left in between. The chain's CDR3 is CASRISNQPQHF. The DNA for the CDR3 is TGTGCCAGCAGGATTAGCAATCAGCCCCAGCATTTT.

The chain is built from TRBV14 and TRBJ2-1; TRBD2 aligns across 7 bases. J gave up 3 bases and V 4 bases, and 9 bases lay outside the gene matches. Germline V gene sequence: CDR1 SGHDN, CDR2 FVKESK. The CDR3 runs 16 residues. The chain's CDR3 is CASSLERLAVYNEQFF. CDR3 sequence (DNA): TGTGCCAGCAGCCTCGAGAGGCTAGCGGTCTACAATGAGCAGTTCTTC.

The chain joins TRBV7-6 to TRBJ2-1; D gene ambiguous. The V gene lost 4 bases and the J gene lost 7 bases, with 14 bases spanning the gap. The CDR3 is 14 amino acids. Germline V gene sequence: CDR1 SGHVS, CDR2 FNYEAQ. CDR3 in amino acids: CASSSTRIGNEQFF. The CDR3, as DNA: TGTGCCAGCAGCTCGACTCGTATCGGGAATGAGCAGTTCTTC.

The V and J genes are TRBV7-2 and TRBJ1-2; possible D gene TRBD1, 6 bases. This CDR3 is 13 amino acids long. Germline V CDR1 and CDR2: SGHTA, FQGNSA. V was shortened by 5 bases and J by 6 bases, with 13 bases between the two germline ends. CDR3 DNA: TGTGCCAGCAGCATGACAGGAATCCATGGCTACACCTTC. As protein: CASSMTGIHGYTF.

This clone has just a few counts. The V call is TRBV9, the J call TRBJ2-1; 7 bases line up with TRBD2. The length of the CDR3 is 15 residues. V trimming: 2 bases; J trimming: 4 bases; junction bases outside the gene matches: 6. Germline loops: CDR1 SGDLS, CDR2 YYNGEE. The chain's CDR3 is CASSVTLATYNEQFF. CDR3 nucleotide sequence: TGTGCCAGCAGCGTTACACTAGCGACATACAATGAGCAGTTCTTC.

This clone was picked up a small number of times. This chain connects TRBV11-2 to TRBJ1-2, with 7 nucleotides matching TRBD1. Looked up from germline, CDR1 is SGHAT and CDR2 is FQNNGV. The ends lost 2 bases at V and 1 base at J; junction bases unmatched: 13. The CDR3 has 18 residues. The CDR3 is CASSLFGPGTEVNYGYTF. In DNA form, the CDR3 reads TGTGCCAGCAGCTTATTCGGTCCCGGGACAGAAGTTAACTATGGCTACACCTTC.

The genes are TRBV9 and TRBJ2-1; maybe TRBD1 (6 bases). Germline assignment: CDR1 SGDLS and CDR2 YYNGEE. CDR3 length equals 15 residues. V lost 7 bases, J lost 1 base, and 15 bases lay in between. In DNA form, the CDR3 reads TGTGCCAGCTCCCAGGGGAGAGGGTCCTACAATGAGCAGTTCTTC. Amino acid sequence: CASSQGRGSYNEQFF. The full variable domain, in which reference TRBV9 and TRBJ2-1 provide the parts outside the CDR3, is DSGVTQTPKHLITATGQRVTLRCSPRSGDLSVYWYQQSLDQGLQFLIQYYNGEERAKGNILERFSAQQFPDLHSELNLSSLELGDSALYFCASSQGRGSYNEQFFGPGTRLTVL.